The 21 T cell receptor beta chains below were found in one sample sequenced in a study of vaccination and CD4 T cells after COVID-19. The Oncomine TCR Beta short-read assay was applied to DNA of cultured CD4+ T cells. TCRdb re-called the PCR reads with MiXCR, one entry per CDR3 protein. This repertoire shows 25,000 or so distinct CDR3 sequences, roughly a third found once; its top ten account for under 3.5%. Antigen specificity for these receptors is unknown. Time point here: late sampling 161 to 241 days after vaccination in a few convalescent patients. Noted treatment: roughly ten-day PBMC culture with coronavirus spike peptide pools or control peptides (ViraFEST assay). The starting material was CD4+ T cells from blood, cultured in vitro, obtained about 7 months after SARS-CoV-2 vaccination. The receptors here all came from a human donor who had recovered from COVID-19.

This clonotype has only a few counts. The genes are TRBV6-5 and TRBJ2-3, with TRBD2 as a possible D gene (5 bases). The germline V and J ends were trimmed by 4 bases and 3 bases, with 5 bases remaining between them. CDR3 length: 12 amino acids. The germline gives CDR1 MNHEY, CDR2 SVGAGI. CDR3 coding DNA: TGTGCCAGCAGTTCGGGGACAGATACGCAGTATTTT. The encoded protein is CASSSGTDTQYF.

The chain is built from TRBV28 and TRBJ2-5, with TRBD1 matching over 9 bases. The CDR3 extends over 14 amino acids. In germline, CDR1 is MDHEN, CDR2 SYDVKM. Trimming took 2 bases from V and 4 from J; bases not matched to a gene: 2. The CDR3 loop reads CASSLTGGLETQYF. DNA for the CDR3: TGTGCCAGCAGTTTAACAGGGGGCTTAGAGACCCAGTACTTC.

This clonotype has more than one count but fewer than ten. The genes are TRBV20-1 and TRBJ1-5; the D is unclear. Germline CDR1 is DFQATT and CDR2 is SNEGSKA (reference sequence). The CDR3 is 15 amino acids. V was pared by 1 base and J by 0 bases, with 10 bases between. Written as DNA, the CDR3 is TGCAGTGCTAGAGTAGCCGGGAGTAGCAATCAGCCCCAGCATTTT. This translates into CSARVAGSSNQPQHF.

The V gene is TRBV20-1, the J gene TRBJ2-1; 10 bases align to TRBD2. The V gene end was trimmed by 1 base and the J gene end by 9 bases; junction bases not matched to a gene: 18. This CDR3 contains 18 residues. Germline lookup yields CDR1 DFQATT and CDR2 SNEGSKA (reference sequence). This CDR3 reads CSARAFGLSSGSIREQFF. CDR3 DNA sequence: TGCAGTGCTAGAGCCTTTGGGTTATCTAGCGGGAGTATCCGTGAGCAGTTCTTC.

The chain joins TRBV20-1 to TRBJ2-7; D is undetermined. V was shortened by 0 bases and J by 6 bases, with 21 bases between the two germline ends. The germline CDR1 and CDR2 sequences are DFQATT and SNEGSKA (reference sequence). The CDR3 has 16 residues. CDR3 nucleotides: TGCAGTGCTAGAGAGGAGTTGTGGGAAGGAGTCCCCGAGCAGTACTTC. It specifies CSAREELWEGVPEQYF.

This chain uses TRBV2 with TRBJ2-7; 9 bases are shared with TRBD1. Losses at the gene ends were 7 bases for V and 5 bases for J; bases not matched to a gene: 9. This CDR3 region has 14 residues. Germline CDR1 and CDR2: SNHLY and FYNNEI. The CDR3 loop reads CASILTGGIHEQYF. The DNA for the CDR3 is TGTGCCAGCATTCTGACAGGGGGTATCCACGAGCAGTACTTC.

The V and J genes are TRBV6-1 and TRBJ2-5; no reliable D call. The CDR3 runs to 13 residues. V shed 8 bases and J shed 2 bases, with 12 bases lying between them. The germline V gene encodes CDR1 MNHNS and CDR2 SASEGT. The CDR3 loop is CASLLGAQETQYF. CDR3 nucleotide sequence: TGTGCCAGCTTATTAGGAGCTCAAGAGACCCAGTACTTC.

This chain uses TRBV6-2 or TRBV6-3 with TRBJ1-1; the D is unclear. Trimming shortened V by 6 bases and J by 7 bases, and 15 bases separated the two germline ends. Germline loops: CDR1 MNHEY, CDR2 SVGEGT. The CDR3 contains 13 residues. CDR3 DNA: TGTGCCAGCAGCGACCCTGGCCTTATTGAAGCTTTCTTT. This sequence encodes CASSDPGLIEAFF.

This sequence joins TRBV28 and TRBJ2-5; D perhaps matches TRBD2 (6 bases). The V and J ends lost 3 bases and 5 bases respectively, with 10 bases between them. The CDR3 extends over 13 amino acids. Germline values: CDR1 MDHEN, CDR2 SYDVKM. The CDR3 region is CASSFRGVETQYF. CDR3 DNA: TGTGCCAGCAGTTTCCGCGGGGTGGAGACCCAGTACTTC.

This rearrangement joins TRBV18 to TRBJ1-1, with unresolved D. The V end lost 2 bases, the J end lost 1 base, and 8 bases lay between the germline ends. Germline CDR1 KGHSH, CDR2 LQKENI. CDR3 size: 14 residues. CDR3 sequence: CASSPSSGNTEAFF. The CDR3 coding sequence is TGTGCCAGCTCACCATCGTCGGGGAACACTGAAGCTTTCTTT.

The CDR3 nucleotides are TGTGCCAGCAGTTACCACTCGCAGCAGCCCCAGCATTTT. The encoded protein is CASSYHSQQPQHF. V usage is TRBV6-2 or TRBV6-3 and J usage is TRBJ1-5; D ambiguous. V dropped 2 bases and J dropped 7 bases, with 9 bases sitting between them. CDR1 MNHEY and CDR2 SVGEGT come from the germline V gene. This CDR3 comprises 13 residues.

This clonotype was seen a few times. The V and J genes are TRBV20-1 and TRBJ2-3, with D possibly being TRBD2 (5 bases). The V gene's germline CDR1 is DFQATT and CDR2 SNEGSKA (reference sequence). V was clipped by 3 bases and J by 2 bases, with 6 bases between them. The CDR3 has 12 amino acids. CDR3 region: CSASSDTDTQYF. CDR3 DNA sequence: TGCAGTGCTAGTAGCGACACAGATACGCAGTATTTT.

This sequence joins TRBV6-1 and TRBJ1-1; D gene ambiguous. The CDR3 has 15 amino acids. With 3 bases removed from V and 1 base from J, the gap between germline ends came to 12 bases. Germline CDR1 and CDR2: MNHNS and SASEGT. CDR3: CASSERVSTNTEAFF. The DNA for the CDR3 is TGTGCCAGCAGTGAGAGAGTATCGACGAACACTGAAGCTTTCTTT.

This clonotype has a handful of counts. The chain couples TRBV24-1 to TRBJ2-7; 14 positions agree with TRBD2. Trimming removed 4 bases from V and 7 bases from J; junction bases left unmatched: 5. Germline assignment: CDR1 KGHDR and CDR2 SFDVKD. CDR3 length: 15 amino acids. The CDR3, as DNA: TGTGCCACCAGTGACCGGACTAGCGGGAGGAGGGAGCAGTACTTC. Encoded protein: CATSDRTSGRREQYF.

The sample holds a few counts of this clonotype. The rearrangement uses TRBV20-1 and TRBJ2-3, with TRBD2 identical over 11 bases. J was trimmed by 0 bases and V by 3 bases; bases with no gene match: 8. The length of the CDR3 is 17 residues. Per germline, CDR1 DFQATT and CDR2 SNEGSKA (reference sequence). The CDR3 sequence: CSASGGLAEGSTDTQYF. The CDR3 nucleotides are TGCAGTGCTAGTGGGGGACTAGCGGAGGGGAGCACAGATACGCAGTATTTT.

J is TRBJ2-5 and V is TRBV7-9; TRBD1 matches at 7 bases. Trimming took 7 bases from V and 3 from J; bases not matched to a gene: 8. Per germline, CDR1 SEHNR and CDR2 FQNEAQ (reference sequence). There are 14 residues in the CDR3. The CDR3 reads CASTDSDREETQYF. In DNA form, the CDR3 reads TGTGCCAGCACCGACTCAGACAGGGAAGAGACCCAGTACTTC. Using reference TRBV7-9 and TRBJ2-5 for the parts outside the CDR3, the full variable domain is DTGVSQNPRHKITKRGQNVTFRCDPISEHNRLYWYRQTLGQGPEFLTYFQNEAQLEKSRLLSDRFSAERPKGSFSTLEIQRTEQGDSAMYLCASTDSDREETQYFGPGTRLLVL.

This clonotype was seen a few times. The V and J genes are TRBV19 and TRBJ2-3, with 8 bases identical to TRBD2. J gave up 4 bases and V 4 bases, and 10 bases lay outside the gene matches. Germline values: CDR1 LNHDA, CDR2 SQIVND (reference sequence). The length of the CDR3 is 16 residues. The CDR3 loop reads CASSSQSGREPDTQYF. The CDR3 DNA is TGTGCCAGTAGTAGTCAGAGCGGGAGAGAACCAGATACGCAGTATTTT.

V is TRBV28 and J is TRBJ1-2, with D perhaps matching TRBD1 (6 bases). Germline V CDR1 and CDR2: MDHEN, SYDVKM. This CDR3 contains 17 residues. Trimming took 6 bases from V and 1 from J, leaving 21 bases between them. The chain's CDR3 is CASSSFFGGAINYGYTF. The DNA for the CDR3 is TGTGCCAGCAGCTCCTTCTTTGGGGGCGCCATTAACTATGGCTACACCTTC.

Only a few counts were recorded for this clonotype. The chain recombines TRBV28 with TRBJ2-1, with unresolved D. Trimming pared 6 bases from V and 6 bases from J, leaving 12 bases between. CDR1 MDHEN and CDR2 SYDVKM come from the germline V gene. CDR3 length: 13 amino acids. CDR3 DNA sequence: TGTGCCAGCAGCTCATGGGGTGGCAATGAGCAGTTCTTC. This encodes CASSSWGGNEQFF.

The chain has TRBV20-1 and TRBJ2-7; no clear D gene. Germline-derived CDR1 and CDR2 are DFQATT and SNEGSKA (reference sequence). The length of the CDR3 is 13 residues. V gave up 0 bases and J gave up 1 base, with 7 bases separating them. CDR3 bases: TGCAGTGCTAGAGAGGGCGAGTCCTACGAGCAGTACTTC. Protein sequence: CSAREGESYEQYF.

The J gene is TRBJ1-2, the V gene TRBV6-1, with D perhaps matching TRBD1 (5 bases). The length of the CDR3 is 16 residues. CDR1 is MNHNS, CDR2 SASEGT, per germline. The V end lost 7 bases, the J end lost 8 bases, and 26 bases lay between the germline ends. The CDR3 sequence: CASTPKPRGTAGGYTF. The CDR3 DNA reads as TGTGCCAGCACCCCGAAGCCACGGGGGACCGCGGGAGGCTACACCTTC.